The 21 T cell receptor beta chains presented below share a single source sample, sequenced in a study of T cell responses to AZD1222 COVID-19 vaccine. TCRdb's table, derived via immunoSEQ multiplex PCR, lists solely in-frame clones and lacks some. The profile shows under 150,000 clones, about 93% of them singletons. This material consisted of peripheral blood, taken on day 0 of AZD1222 vaccination. All receptors come from an adult in good health.

The CDR3 sequence is CASSSGGPGDSYSNQPQHF. As DNA, the CDR3 is TGTGCCAGCAGCTCGGGGGGTCCAGGGGACTCTTATAGCAATCAGCCCCAGCATTTT. This chain links TRBV7-2 with TRBJ1-5; D might be TRBD1 (6 bases). V shed 4 bases and J shed 0 bases, with 22 bases lying between them. Germline V gene lookup returns CDR1 SGHTA and CDR2 FQGNSA. The CDR3 is 19 residues long.

This clone came up once. V is TRBV28 and J is TRBJ2-1; TRBD1 is a possible D gene (6 bases). V lost 5 bases, J lost 6 bases, and 20 bases lay in between. In germline, CDR1 is MDHEN, CDR2 SYDVKM. The CDR3 consists of 16 residues. The CDR3 is CASSPSGTWGPNEQFF. The CDR3 nucleotides are TGTGCCAGCAGTCCCTCCGGGACCTGGGGGCCCAATGAGCAGTTCTTC.

This clone appeared a single time. The genes are TRBV4-1 and TRBJ2-7, with a weak D call TRBD1 (5 bases). V lost 0 bases, J lost 2 bases, and 5 bases lay in between. The CDR3 has 13 residues. The germline V gene has CDR1 MGHRA and CDR2 YSYEKL. The CDR3 DNA follows: TGCGCCAGCAGCCAAGACAGGGCCTACGAGCAGTACTTC. Translated, it gives CASSQDRAYEQYF.

This clone was seen once. This rearrangement joins TRBV7-2 to TRBJ2-7, with 11 bases matching TRBD1. Germline V gene data show CDR1 as SGHTA and CDR2 as FQGNSA. V lost 3 bases to trimming and J lost 3 bases; unmatched junction nucleotides: 7. The CDR3 runs to 16 residues. DNA of the CDR3: TGTGCCAGCAGCTTCAGGGGAGGGACAGGGGGCTACGAGCAGTACTTC. Its protein product is CASSFRGGTGGYEQYF. Full variable domain (remainder filled in from reference TRBV7-2 and TRBJ2-7): GAGVSQSPSNKVTEKGKDVELRCDPISGHTALYWYRQSLGQGLEFLIYFQGNSAPDKSGLPSDRFSAERTGGSVSTLTIQRTQQEDSAVYLCASSFRGGTGGYEQYFGPGTRLTVT.

V and J are TRBV7-9 and TRBJ2-3; D may be TRBD2 (7 bases). The germline CDR1 and CDR2 sequences are SEHNR and FQNEAQ (reference sequence). With 10 bases removed from V and 5 bases from J, the gap between germline ends came to 13 bases. The CDR3 sequence is 12 residues long. CDR3 loop: CANGGGVDTQYF. In nucleotides, the CDR3 is TGTGCCAATGGCGGGGGCGTAGATACGCAGTATTTT.

The CDR3 sequence is CASSYSRRGQHYGYTF. The DNA for the CDR3 is TGTGCCAGCAGTTACTCGAGACGGGGACAACACTATGGCTACACCTTC. V and J are TRBV6-5 and TRBJ1-2, with D possibly being TRBD1 (6 bases). Germline V CDR1 and CDR2: MNHEY, SVGAGI. V was clipped by 0 bases and J by 3 bases, with 14 bases between them. CDR3 size: 16 residues.

V and J are TRBV27 and TRBJ1-6, with D possibly being TRBD1 (5 bases). Germline CDR1 is MNHEY and CDR2 is SMNVEV (reference sequence). The CDR3 length is 15 residues. V was trimmed by 4 bases and J by 7 bases, leaving 14 bases between them. CDR3 loop: CASSSYEGRNSPLHF. CDR3 sequence (DNA): TGTGCCAGCAGTTCGTACGAGGGGCGGAATTCACCCCTCCACTTT.

This chain joins TRBV2 and TRBJ2-1; TRBD2 matches at 7 bases. Per the germline V gene, CDR1 is SNHLY and CDR2 is FYNNEI. Losses at the gene ends were 7 bases for V and 3 bases for J; bases not matched to a gene: 9. The CDR3 contains 15 residues. CDR3: CASILSPGGYNEQFF. In DNA form, the CDR3 reads TGTGCCAGCATTCTTAGCCCGGGGGGCTACAATGAGCAGTTCTTC. The complete variable domain, with remaining parts taken from reference TRBV2 and TRBJ2-1, reads EPEVTQTPSHQVTQMGQEVILRCVPISNHLYFYWYRQILGQKVEFLVSFYNNEISEKSEIFDDQFSVERPDGSNFTLKIRSTKLEDSAMYFCASILSPGGYNEQFFGPGTRLTVL.

The chain uses TRBV9 and TRBJ1-1; the D is unclear. Germline V gene data show CDR1 as SGDLS and CDR2 as YYNGEE. Trimming removed 4 bases from V and 1 base from J, with 17 bases in between. The CDR3 totals 16 residues. The CDR3 loop is CASSHNVDGQNTEAFF. The DNA for the CDR3 is TGTGCCAGCAGCCACAACGTCGACGGTCAGAACACTGAAGCTTTCTTT.

The chain recombines TRBV19 with TRBJ1-6; D remains unclear. This CDR3 is built from 15 residues. Germline V CDR1 and CDR2: LNHDA, SQIVND (reference sequence). V lost 5 bases and J 7 bases, leaving 15 bases between the germline ends. CDR3 loop: CASSFRPRGNSPLHF. The CDR3 DNA follows: TGTGCCAGTAGTTTCCGACCCCGAGGGAATTCACCCCTCCACTTT. Combining the CDR3 with reference TRBV19 and TRBJ1-6 gives the whole variable domain DGGITQSPKYLFRKEGQNVTLSCEQNLNHDAMYWYRQDPGQGLRLIYYSQIVNDFQKGDIAEGYSVSREKKESFPLTVTSAQKNPTAFYLCASSFRPRGNSPLHFGNGTRLTVT.

The chain has TRBV18 and TRBJ1-1; D not resolved. The V gene lost 3 bases and the J gene lost 4 bases, with 12 bases spanning the gap. The CDR3 consists of 14 residues. The germline V gene encodes CDR1 KGHSH and CDR2 LQKENI. The CDR3: CASSPNTYGTEAFF. CDR3 coding DNA: TGTGCCAGCTCACCGAACACCTATGGCACTGAAGCTTTCTTT.

This rearrangement joins TRBV2 to TRBJ1-5; D may be TRBD1 (6 bases). This CDR3 is 15 amino acids long. Germline loops: CDR1 SNHLY, CDR2 FYNNEI. V lost 7 bases and J lost 4, with 17 bases in between. The CDR3 loop is CASTTGKLANQPQHF. The CDR3 DNA reads TGTGCCAGCACTACAGGGAAACTAGCGAATCAGCCCCAGCATTTT.

V and J are TRBV6-5 and TRBJ2-3; tentatively, D is TRBD2 (6 bases). V was shortened by 2 bases and J by 0 bases, with 9 bases between the two germline ends. Germline CDR1 and CDR2: MNHEY and SVGAGI. The CDR3 has 15 residues. This chain's CDR3 is CASSYDGTSTDTQYF. DNA of the CDR3: TGTGCCAGCAGTTACGATGGGACTAGCACAGATACGCAGTATTTT.

The gene calls are TRBV2 and TRBJ2-7, with D maybe TRBD1 (5 bases). Germline CDR1 is SNHLY and CDR2 is FYNNEI. The CDR3 extends over 12 amino acids. V shed 8 bases and J shed 3 bases, with 11 bases lying between them. This CDR3 reads CASCQGRYEQYF. The CDR3 coding sequence is TGTGCCAGCTGTCAGGGCCGCTACGAGCAGTACTTC.

This chain links TRBV2 with TRBJ1-2; D not certain. Germline V gene data show CDR1 as SNHLY and CDR2 as FYNNEI. The V gene lost 6 bases and the J gene lost 0 bases, with 11 bases spanning the gap. The CDR3 is 14 amino acids. CDR3 bases: TGTGCCAGCAGCGTAGACGGATCTAACTATGGCTACACCTTC. The encoded protein is CASSVDGSNYGYTF.

The chain employs TRBV6-5 and TRBJ1-1, with TRBD1 matching over 9 bases. With V trimmed by 0 bases and J by 6 bases, 5 bases remained unmatched. CDR3 length: 15 amino acids. Germline CDR1 MNHEY, CDR2 SVGAGI. CDR3 loop: CASSYSRGQGAEAFF. Here the CDR3 DNA reads TGTGCCAGCAGTTACTCGAGGGGACAGGGTGCTGAAGCTTTCTTT.

The rearrangement links TRBV19 to TRBJ1-2; perhaps TRBD1 as D (6 bases). Germline loops: CDR1 LNHDA, CDR2 SQIVND (reference sequence). The V gene lost 6 bases and the J gene lost 4 bases, with 15 bases spanning the gap. The CDR3 is made up of 14 amino acids. CDR3 sequence: CASRLQQGSYGYTF. In nucleotides, the CDR3 is TGTGCCAGTAGACTCCAACAGGGTTCCTATGGCTACACCTTC.

V is TRBV12-3 or TRBV12-4 and J is TRBJ1-2, with D uncertain. V lost 8 bases, J lost 2 bases, and 9 bases lay in between. The CDR3 loop spans 12 amino acids. As DNA, the CDR3 is TGTGCCAGCCTCGGGGTGAACTATGGCTACACCTTC. Translating it yields CASLGVNYGYTF.

The gene calls are TRBV19 and TRBJ2-7; tentative D call: TRBD1 (6 bases). The CDR3 is 13 amino acids. Between the trimmed V and J ends, which lost 6 bases and 3 bases, there was a span of 12 bases. The V gene's germline CDR1 is LNHDA and CDR2 SQIVND (reference sequence). The CDR3 spells CASSRDINYEQYF. As DNA, the CDR3 is TGTGCCAGTAGCCGGGACATAAACTACGAGCAGTACTTC.

Details on this clone: In the same sample, other DNA sequences code for this CDR3. The J gene is TRBJ2-3, the V gene TRBV18; 7 bases match TRBD2. After removal of 3 bases from V and 1 base from J, the junction contained 4 bases not matched to a gene. Germline V gene sequence: CDR1 KGHSH, CDR2 LQKENI. CDR3 size: 15 residues. CDR3 sequence reads: CASSPLAGGTDTQYF. The DNA for the CDR3 is TGTGCCAGCTCACCCCTGGCGGGGGGCACAGATACGCAGTATTTT.

The chain uses TRBV2 and TRBJ2-1, with 13 nucleotides matching TRBD2. The length of the CDR3 is 14 residues. V gave up 6 bases and J gave up 5 bases; unmatched junction bases: 1. Germline V lookup: CDR1 SNHLY, CDR2 FYNNEI. The CDR3 DNA reads as TGTGCCAGCAGGGGGACTAGCGGGAACAATGAGCAGTTCTTC. This sequence encodes CASRGTSGNNEQFF.